This TCR beta chain was documented in a study of blood T cell repertoires in COVID-19. The repertoire was sequenced with immunoSEQ multiplex PCR; TCRdb's copy has only in-frame clones and lacks some. In the table there are about 250,000 clones, roughly 87% of which are singletons. Germline V gene lookup returns CDR1 SGHNT and CDR2 YYREEE (reference sequence). The CDR3 loop spans 16 amino acids. The V gene lost 0 bases and the J gene lost 6 bases, with 18 bases spanning the gap. The sequence came from a young man with active or convalescent COVID-19. Sample: peripheral blood. This chain links TRBV5-4 with TRBJ1-2; D gene unclear. The CDR3 loop is CASSLALRQQVHGYTF. The CDR3 region has the DNA TGTGCCAGCAGCTTGGCTCTTCGGCAGCAGGTTCATGGCTACACCTTC. The variable domain in full, with the rest retrieved from reference TRBV5-4 and TRBJ1-2, is ETGVTQSPTHLIKTRGQQVTLRCSSQSGHNTVSWYQQALGQGPQFIFQYYREEENGRGNFPPRFSGLQFPNYSSELNVNALELDDSALYLCASSLALRQQVHGYTFGSGTRLTVV.